Listed below are T cell receptor beta chains from one sample, sequenced in a study of T cells in Graves' hyperthyroidism and ophthalmopathy. MiXCR was run by TCRdb on the multiplex PCR reads, yielding one entry per CDR3 protein. The profile shows about 610,000 distinct CDR3 sequences, approximately 16% of them singletons. Sequenced sample: blood. Receptors originate from a woman between 40 and 55 years old with Graves' ophthalmopathy. Both conserved end residues are part of each CDR3. A D gene is named only where the DNA matches it firmly. Some rows have no size entry. The others give once, few or many, or a class for an expanded clone.

V: TRBV2
J: TRBJ2-5
D: NA
size: many
DNA: TGTGCCAGCAGTGTGGTAGGCTTAGGGACCCAGTACTTC
CDR3: CASSVVGLGTQYF

V: TRBV20-1
J: TRBJ2-5
D: NA
size: NA
DNA: TGCAGTGCCCAGACGGGACGTCTTAAAGAGACCCAGTACTTC
CDR3: CSAQTGRLKETQYF

V: TRBV18
J: TRBJ2-1
D: TRBD2
size: many
DNA: TGTGCCAGCTCACCAATCGCGGGGGGGCCTTCCTACAATGAGCAGTTCTTC
CDR3: CASSPIAGGPSYNEQFF

V: TRBV7-6
J: TRBJ1-4
D: TRBD1
size: few
DNA: TGTGCCAGCAGCTTCCGACAGGGGGATGAAAAACTGTTTTTT
CDR3: CASSFRQGDEKLFF

V: TRBV30
J: TRBJ2-5
D: NA
size: NA
DNA: TGTGCCTGGAGACCCGTCCAAGAGACCCAGTACTTC
CDR3: CAWRPVQETQYF

V: TRBV3-1
J: TRBJ2-1
D: TRBD2
size: many
DNA: TGTGCCAGCAGCCGACTAGCGGGAGGCTACAATGAGCAGTTCTTC
CDR3: CASSRLAGGYNEQFF

V: TRBV28
J: TRBJ1-1
D: NA
size: NA
DNA: TGTGCCAGCAGTCTACCCCCGGGCTTAGGGGGCACTGAAGCTTTCTTT
CDR3: CASSLPPGLGGTEAFF

V: TRBV2
J: TRBJ2-5
D: TRBD1
size: many
DNA: TGTGCCAGCAGTGGGGACAGGAGCCAAGAGACCCAGTACTTC
CDR3: CASSGDRSQETQYF

V: TRBV6-2/TRBV6-3
J: TRBJ2-7
D: TRBD2
size: few
DNA: TGTGCCAGCAGAGAACGTAGCGGGCCCAGCTCCTACGAGCAGTACTTC
CDR3: CASRERSGPSSYEQYF

V: TRBV6-1
J: TRBJ1-1
D: NA
size: few
DNA: TGTGCCAGCAGCGGCACTGAAGCTTTCTTT
CDR3: CASSGTEAFF

V: TRBV30
J: TRBJ2-3
D: NA
size: few
DNA: TGTGCCTGGAGTTCGAATTCTCTCACAGATACGCAGTATTTT
CDR3: CAWSSNSLTDTQYF

V: TRBV5-1
J: TRBJ2-3
D: NA
size: NA
DNA: TGTGCCGGGGGCGAGGGAAGCACAGATACGCAGTATTTT
CDR3: CAGGEGSTDTQYF

V: TRBV11-2
J: TRBJ1-3
D: NA
size: few
DNA: TGTGCCAGCAGCTACGGCAGCCCTGGAAACACCATATATTTT
CDR3: CASSYGSPGNTIYF

V: TRBV12-3/TRBV12-4
J: TRBJ2-3
D: NA
size: many
DNA: TGTGCCAGCAGCCCCCCAGCGCGGTCTAGCACAGATACGCAGTATTTT
CDR3: CASSPPARSSTDTQYF

V: TRBV20-1
J: TRBJ2-2
D: NA
size: many
DNA: TGCAGTGCTAGATCCCAGAACACCGGGGAGCTGTTTTTT
CDR3: CSARSQNTGELFF

V: TRBV2
J: TRBJ1-1
D: TRBD1
size: many
DNA: TGTGCCAGCAGGAGAGACAGGGCGCCGAACACTGAAGCTTTCTTT
CDR3: CASRRDRAPNTEAFF

V: TRBV28
J: TRBJ2-2
D: NA
size: NA
DNA: TGTGCCAGCCTGACATCCGTCGTGGCCGGGGAGCTGTTTTTT
CDR3: CASLTSVVAGELFF

V: TRBV18
J: TRBJ1-5
D: NA
size: many
DNA: TGTGCCAGCTCGCGCGGGGAGGGTCAGCCCCAGCATTTT
CDR3: CASSRGEGQPQHF

V: TRBV2
J: TRBJ1-4
D: NA
size: many
DNA: TGTGCCAGCAGTGCCTGGGGAGGGCCCCTTGAAAAACTGTTTTTT
CDR3: CASSAWGGPLEKLFF

V: TRBV12-3/TRBV12-4
J: TRBJ2-1
D: TRBD2
size: many
DNA: TGTGCCAGCACTAAAAGCGGGAGTAACTACAATGAGCAGTTCTTC
CDR3: CASTKSGSNYNEQFF

V: TRBV20-1
J: TRBJ1-1
D: NA
size: few
DNA: TGCAGTGCTAGAGATGCGGGGGAGACTCCAAACACTGAAGCTTTCTTT
CDR3: CSARDAGETPNTEAFF

V: TRBV19
J: TRBJ1-2
D: TRBD1
size: NA
DNA: TGTGCCAGTAGTGGGACAGGCTCCACTAACTATGGCTACACCTTC
CDR3: CASSGTGSTNYGYTF

V: TRBV2
J: TRBJ1-5
D: NA
size: many
DNA: TGTGCCAGCAGTGGGGGCAGGGAAGGCCAGCCCCAGCATTTT
CDR3: CASSGGREGQPQHF

V: TRBV11-2
J: TRBJ1-1
D: NA
size: few
DNA: TGTGCCAGCAGCTTAGGGGGTCAGTGGATGAACACTGAAGCTTTCTTT
CDR3: CASSLGGQWMNTEAFF

V: TRBV30
J: TRBJ2-2
D: TRBD1
size: many
DNA: TGTGCCTGGAGTGAATTACAGGGGGCCGTCGGGGAGCTGTTTTTT
CDR3: CAWSELQGAVGELFF

V: TRBV12-3/TRBV12-4
J: TRBJ1-1
D: NA
size: many
DNA: TGTGCCAGCAGCCCACAGGTCGGTACTGAAGCTTTCTTT
CDR3: CASSPQVGTEAFF

V: TRBV7-6
J: TRBJ2-1
D: NA
size: many
DNA: TGTGCCAGCAGCAAAGCGGCTTCCTACAATGAGCAGTTCTTC
CDR3: CASSKAASYNEQFF

V: TRBV6-1
J: TRBJ2-1
D: TRBD2
size: many
DNA: TGTGCCAGCAGTGATGGGGGGGGTTACAATGAGCAGTTCTTC
CDR3: CASSDGGGYNEQFF

V: TRBV3-1
J: TRBJ2-2
D: NA
size: NA
DNA: TGTGCCAGCAGTTCAAGGGGTGCCGGGGAGCTGTTTTTT
CDR3: CASSSRGAGELFF

V: TRBV6-1
J: TRBJ2-7
D: NA
size: few
DNA: TGTGCCAGCAGCTCTCGCTCCTACGAGCAGTACTTC
CDR3: CASSSRSYEQYF

V: TRBV7-2
J: TRBJ1-6
D: NA
size: few
DNA: TGTGCCAGCAGCTTAGATGCAGGGAATTCACCCCTCCACTTT
CDR3: CASSLDAGNSPLHF

V: TRBV20-1
J: TRBJ2-1
D: NA
size: many
DNA: TGCAGTGCTAGTGGGGCGGATAATGAGCAGTTCTTC
CDR3: CSASGADNEQFF

V: TRBV4-1
J: TRBJ2-6
D: NA
size: few
DNA: TGCGCCAGCAGCCAAGACTCCGGCGGGTCTGGGGCCAACGTCCTGACTTTC
CDR3: CASSQDSGGSGANVLTF

V: TRBV5-1
J: TRBJ2-3
D: TRBD1
size: NA
DNA: TGCGCCAGCAGCTTGGGCCAGGACAGGGTATCAGATACGCAGTATTTT
CDR3: CASSLGQDRVSDTQYF

V: TRBV3-1
J: TRBJ2-1
D: TRBD2
size: NA
DNA: TGTGCCAGCAGCCAAATGCCTAGCGGGAGAATCTACAATGAGCAGTTCTTC
CDR3: CASSQMPSGRIYNEQFF

V: TRBV12-3/TRBV12-4
J: TRBJ1-2
D: NA
size: many
DNA: TGTGCCAGCACCCTCCTGGTCAGGGGTGGCTACACCTTC
CDR3: CASTLLVRGGYTF

V: TRBV19
J: TRBJ2-2
D: TRBD2
size: few
DNA: TGTGCCAGTAGTATCGAAGGGAGTTCGGCTAGCGGGAACACCGGGGAGCTGTTTTTT
CDR3: CASSIEGSSASGNTGELFF

V: TRBV20-1
J: TRBJ1-5
D: NA
size: many
DNA: TGCAGTGCTAGAATACAGGGTCAGCCCCAGCATTTT
CDR3: CSARIQGQPQHF